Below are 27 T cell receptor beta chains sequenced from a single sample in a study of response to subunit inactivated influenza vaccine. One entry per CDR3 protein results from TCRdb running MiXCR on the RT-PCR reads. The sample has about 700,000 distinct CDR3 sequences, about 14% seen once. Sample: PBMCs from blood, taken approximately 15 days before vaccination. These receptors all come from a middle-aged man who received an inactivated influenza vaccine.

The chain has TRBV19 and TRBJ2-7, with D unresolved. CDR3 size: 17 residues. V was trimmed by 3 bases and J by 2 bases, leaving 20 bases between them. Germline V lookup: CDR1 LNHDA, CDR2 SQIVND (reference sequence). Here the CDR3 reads CASSMGHLDRTPYEQYF. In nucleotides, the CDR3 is TGTGCCAGTAGTATGGGTCACCTCGACCGAACCCCCTACGAGCAGTACTTC.

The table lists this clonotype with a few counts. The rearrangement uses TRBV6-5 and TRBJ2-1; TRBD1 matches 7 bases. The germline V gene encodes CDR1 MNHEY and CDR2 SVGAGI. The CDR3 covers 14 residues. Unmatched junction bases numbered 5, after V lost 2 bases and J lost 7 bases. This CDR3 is CASSYVRGRNEQFF. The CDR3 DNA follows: TGTGCCAGCAGTTACGTAAGGGGGCGAAATGAGCAGTTCTTC.

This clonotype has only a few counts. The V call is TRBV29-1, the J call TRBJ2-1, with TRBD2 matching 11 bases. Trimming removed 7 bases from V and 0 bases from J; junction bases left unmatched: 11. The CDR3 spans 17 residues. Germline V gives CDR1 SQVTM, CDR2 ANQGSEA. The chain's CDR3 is CSGNLAGGPSSYNEQFF. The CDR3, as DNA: TGCAGCGGCAACCTAGCGGGGGGACCGAGCTCCTACAATGAGCAGTTCTTC.

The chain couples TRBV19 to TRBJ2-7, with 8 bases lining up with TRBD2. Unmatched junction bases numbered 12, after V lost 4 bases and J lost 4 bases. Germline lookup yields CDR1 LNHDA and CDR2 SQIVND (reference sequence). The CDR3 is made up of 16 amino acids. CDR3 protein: CASSSGSSGSGYEQYF. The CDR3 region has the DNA TGTGCCAGTAGTAGTGGTTCGAGCGGGAGTGGTTACGAGCAGTACTTC.

CDR3 in DNA: TGTGCCAGCTCAGTGACAGATAGCTTTCCCCTCGAGCAGTACTTC. Translation: CASSVTDSFPLEQYF. The chain has TRBV18 and TRBJ2-7, with a weak D call TRBD1 (5 bases). The V gene's germline CDR1 is KGHSH and CDR2 LQKENI. The CDR3 covers 15 residues. The V end was cut by 5 bases, the J end by 6 bases, with 20 bases between.

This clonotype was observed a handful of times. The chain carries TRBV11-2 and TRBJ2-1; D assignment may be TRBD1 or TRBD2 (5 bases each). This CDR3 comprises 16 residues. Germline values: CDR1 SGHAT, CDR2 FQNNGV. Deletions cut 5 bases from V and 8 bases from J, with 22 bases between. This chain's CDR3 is CASSPRVGDPLDEQFF. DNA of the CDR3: TGTGCCAGCAGCCCGAGGGTCGGGGACCCCCTGGATGAGCAGTTCTTC.

CDR3 protein: CSVDYGGNYGYTF. The DNA for the CDR3 is TGCAGCGTAGATTACGGGGGTAACTATGGCTACACCTTC. This chain connects TRBV29-1 to TRBJ1-2; D might be TRBD1 (5 bases). Germline CDR1 is SQVTM and CDR2 is ANQGSEA. The CDR3 has 13 amino acids. Trimming cost V 6 bases and J 1 base, with 12 bases left between them.

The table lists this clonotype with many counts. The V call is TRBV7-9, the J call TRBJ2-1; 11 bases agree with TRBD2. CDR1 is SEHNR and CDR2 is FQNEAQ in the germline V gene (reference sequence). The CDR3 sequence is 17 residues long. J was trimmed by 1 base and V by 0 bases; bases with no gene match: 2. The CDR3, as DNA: TGTGCCAGCAGCTTAGCACTAGCGGGGGCATCCTACAATGAGCAGTTCTTC. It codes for CASSLALAGASYNEQFF.

The DNA for the CDR3 is TGTGCCAGCAGCCCAGAGGTTGAGCAGTTCTTC. It translates to CASSPEVEQFF. This chain uses TRBV7-6 with TRBJ2-1; D unclear. The V gene lost 5 bases and the J gene lost 9 bases, with 8 bases spanning the gap. Germline V gene data show CDR1 as SGHVS and CDR2 as FNYEAQ. This CDR3 region has 11 residues.

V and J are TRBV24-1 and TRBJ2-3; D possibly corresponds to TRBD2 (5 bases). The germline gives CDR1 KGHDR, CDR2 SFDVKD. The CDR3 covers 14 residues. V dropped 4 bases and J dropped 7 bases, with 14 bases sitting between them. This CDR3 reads CATSDRTGTNTQYF. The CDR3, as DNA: TGTGCCACCAGTGACCGGACTGGTACCAATACGCAGTATTTT.

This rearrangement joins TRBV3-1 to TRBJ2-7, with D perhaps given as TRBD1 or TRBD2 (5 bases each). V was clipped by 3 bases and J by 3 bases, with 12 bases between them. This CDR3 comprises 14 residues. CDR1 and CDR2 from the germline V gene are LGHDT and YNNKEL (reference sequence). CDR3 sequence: CASSHRDPSYEQYF. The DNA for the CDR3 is TGTGCCAGCAGCCACCGGGACCCCAGCTACGAGCAGTACTTC.

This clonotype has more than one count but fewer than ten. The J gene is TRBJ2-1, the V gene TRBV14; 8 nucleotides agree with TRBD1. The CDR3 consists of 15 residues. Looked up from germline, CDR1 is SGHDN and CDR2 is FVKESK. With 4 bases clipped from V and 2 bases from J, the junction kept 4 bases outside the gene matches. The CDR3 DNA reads TGTGCCAGCAGCCTTCCGGGACAGGCCTACAATGAGCAGTTCTTC. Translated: CASSLPGQAYNEQFF. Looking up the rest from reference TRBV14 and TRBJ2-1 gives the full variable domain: EAGVTQFPSHSVIEKGQTVTLRCDPISGHDNLYWYRRVMGKEIKFLLHFVKESKQDESGMPNNRFLAERTGGTYSTLKVQPAELEDSGVYFCASSLPGQAYNEQFFGPGTRLTVL.

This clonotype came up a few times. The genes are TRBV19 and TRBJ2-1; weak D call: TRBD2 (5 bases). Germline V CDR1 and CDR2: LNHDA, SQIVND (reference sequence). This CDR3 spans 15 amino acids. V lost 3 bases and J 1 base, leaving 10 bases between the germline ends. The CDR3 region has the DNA TGTGCCAGTAGTATCGGGGTCCTTTCCTACAATGAGCAGTTCTTC. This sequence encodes CASSIGVLSYNEQFF.

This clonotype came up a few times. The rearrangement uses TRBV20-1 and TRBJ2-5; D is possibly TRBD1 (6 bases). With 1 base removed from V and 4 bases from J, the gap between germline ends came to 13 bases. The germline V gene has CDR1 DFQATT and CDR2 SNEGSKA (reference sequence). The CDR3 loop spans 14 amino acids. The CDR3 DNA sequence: TGCAGTGCTAGAGCGCGCAGGGGACCAGAGACCCAGTACTTC. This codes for CSARARRGPETQYF.

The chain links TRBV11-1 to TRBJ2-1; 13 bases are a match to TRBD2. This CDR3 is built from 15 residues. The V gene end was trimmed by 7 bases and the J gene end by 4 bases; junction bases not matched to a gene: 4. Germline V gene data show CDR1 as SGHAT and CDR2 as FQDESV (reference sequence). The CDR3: CASTGTSGEYNEQFF. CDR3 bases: TGTGCCAGCACCGGGACTAGCGGGGAATACAATGAGCAGTTCTTC.

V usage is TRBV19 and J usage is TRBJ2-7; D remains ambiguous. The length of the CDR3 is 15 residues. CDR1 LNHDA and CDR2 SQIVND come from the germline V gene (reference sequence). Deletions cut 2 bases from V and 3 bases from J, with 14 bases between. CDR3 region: CASSIQSGLVYEQYF. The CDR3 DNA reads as TGTGCCAGTAGTATACAGTCCGGCTTAGTCTACGAGCAGTACTTC.

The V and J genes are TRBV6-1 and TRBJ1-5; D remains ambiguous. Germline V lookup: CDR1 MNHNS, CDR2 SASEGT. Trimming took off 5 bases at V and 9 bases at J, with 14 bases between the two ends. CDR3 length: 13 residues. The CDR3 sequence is CASSPVVLGPQHF. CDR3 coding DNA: TGTGCCAGCAGTCCTGTCGTCTTGGGGCCCCAGCATTTT.

The CDR3 DNA reads as TGTGCCATCGCCGCGGAGGGTAAATCCTACAATGAGCAGTTCTTC. It translates to CAIAAEGKSYNEQFF. This chain uses TRBV10-3 with TRBJ2-1, with TRBD2 as a possible D gene (6 bases). Trimming stripped 8 bases from V and 1 base from J, with 15 bases between. Germline CDR1 ENHRY, CDR2 SYGVKD. CDR3 length: 15 amino acids.

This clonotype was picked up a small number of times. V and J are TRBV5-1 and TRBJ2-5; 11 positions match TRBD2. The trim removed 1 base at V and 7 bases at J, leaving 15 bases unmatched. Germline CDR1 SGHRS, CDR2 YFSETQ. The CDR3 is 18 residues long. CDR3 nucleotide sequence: TGCGCCAGCAGCTTGAGTCCCGGGACTAGCGGTCCGGGGGGGACCCAGTACTTC. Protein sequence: CASSLSPGTSGPGGTQYF.

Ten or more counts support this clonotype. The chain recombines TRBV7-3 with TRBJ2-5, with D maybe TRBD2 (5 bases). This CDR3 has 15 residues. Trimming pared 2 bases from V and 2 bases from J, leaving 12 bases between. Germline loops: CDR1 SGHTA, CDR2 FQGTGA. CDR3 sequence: CASSLEGTGQETQYF. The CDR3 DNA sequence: TGTGCCAGCAGCTTAGAGGGAACGGGGCAAGAGACCCAGTACTTC. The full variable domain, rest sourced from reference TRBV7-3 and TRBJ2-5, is GAGVSQTPSNKVTEKGKYVELRCDPISGHTALYWYRQSLGQGPEFLIYFQGTGAADDSGLPNDRFFAVRPEGSVSTLKIQRTERGDSAVYLCASSLEGTGQETQYFGPGTRLLVL.

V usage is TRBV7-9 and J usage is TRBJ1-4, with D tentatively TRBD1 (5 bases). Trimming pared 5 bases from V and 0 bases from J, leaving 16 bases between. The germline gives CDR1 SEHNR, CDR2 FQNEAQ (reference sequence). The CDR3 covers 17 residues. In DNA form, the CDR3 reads TGTGCCAGCAGCGCAAGCCGGGGGAGAACAACTAATGAAAAACTGTTTTTT. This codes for CASSASRGRTTNEKLFF.

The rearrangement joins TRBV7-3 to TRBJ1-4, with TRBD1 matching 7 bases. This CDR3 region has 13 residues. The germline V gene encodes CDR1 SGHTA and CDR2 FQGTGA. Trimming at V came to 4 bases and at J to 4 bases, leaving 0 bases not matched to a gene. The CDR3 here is CASSSGGNEKLFF. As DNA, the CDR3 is TGTGCCAGCAGCTCAGGGGGTAATGAAAAACTGTTTTTT.

CDR3 in amino acids: CASSQDSTGPTYEQYF. The CDR3 DNA reads as TGCGCCAGCAGCCAGGACTCGACAGGGCCCACCTACGAGCAGTACTTC. The gene calls are TRBV4-3 and TRBJ2-7; 7 bases map to TRBD1. This CDR3 region has 16 residues. V shed 3 bases and J 2 bases; nucleotides not matched to a gene: 10. The V gene's germline CDR1 is LGHNA and CDR2 YSLEER.

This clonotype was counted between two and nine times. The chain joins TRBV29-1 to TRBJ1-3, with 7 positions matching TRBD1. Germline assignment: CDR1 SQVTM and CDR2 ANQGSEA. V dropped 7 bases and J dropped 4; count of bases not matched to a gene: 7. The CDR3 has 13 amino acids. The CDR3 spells CSAEGAPGNTIYF. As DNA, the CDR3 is TGCAGCGCGGAGGGGGCGCCGGGAAACACCATATATTTT.

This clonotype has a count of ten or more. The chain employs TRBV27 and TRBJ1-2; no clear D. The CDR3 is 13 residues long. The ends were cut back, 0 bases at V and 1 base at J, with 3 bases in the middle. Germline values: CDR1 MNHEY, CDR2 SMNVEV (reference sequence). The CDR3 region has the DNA TGTGCCAGCAGTTTATCAGATAACTATGGCTACACCTTC. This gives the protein CASSLSDNYGYTF.

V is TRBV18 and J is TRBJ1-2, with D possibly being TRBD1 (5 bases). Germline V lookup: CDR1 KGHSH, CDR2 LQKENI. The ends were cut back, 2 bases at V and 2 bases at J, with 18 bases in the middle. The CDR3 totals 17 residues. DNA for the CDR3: TGTGCCAGCTCACCAGCGGGACGGTCGACTCAAAACTATGGCTACACCTTC. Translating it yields CASSPAGRSTQNYGYTF.

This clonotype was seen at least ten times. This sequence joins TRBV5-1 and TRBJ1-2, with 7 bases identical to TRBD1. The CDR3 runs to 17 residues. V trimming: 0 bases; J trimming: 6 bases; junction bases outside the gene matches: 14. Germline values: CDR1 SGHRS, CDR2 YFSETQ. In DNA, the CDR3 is TGCGCCAGCAGCTTGGTCGAGGGGGCCCCCAATGTCGATGGCTACACCTTC. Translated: CASSLVEGAPNVDGYTF.